Listed below are T cell receptor beta chains from one sample, sequenced in a study of blood T cell repertoires in COVID-19. This table comes from immunoSEQ multiplex PCR, and its TCRdb copy is limited to in-frame clones, with some not included. The repertoire includes roughly 53,000 clones, 76% of them detected once, and approximately 20% sits in the top ten. The sample consisted of peripheral blood. These receptors all stem from a man aged 45 to 65 with active or convalescent COVID-19. CDR3s include the opening cysteine and the closing phenylalanine or tryptophan.

V: TRBV5-1
J: TRBJ1-1
CDR3: CASRDISNTEAFF

V: TRBV5-5
J: TRBJ1-1
CDR3: CASSLRGQGGTEAFF

V: TRBV12-3/TRBV12-4
J: TRBJ1-2
CDR3: CASSLEDIAGYTF

V: TRBV5-1
J: TRBJ2-7
CDR3: CASRPGSGLREQYF

V: TRBV10-3
J: TRBJ1-6
CDR3: CAISESGFYNSPLHF

V: TRBV19
J: TRBJ2-6
CDR3: CASTLAGGPGANVLTF

V: TRBV6-5
J: TRBJ2-7
CDR3: CAAGRGSYEQYF

V: TRBV21-1
J: TRBJ2-7
CDR3: CASSSNLQGEGFYEQYF

V: TRBV29-1
J: TRBJ2-3
CDR3: CSAETFSGGWGDTQYF

V: TRBV14
J: TRBJ2-1
CDR3: CASSQERRGEQFF

V: TRBV5-6
J: TRBJ1-4
CDR3: CASSPRGTEKLFF

V: TRBV27
J: TRBJ1-2
CDR3: CASSLYAGGPGYTF

V: TRBV20-1
J: TRBJ1-3
CDR3: CSGDTGNTIYF

V: TRBV11-2
J: TRBJ2-1
CDR3: CASSAGLGYNEQFF

V: TRBV29-1
J: TRBJ2-7
CDR3: CSAGESYEQYF

V: TRBV2
J: TRBJ2-3
CDR3: CASSDPGGGRDTQYF

V: TRBV5-1
J: TRBJ2-7
CDR3: CASSTRTSYEQYF

V: TRBV5-1
J: TRBJ2-7
CDR3: CASRERATYEQYF

V: TRBV23-1
J: TRBJ2-2
CDR3: CASSLPSLAANTGELFF

V: TRBV2
J: TRBJ1-5
CDR3: CASSLQGLGNQPQHF

V: TRBV5-4
J: TRBJ1-2
CDR3: CASSLTGTRSGYTF

V: TRBV27
J: TRBJ1-2
CDR3: CASRSVNSEGYTF

V: TRBV19
J: TRBJ2-5
CDR3: CASSQGRGRETQYF

V: TRBV27
J: TRBJ2-7
CDR3: CASSPQRTGGTYEQYF

V: TRBV19
J: TRBJ1-6
CDR3: CASSIVTYNSPLHF

V: TRBV12-3/TRBV12-4
J: TRBJ2-5
CDR3: CASGRETQYF

V: TRBV19
J: TRBJ1-5
CDR3: CASSGTESQPQHF

V: TRBV7-9
J: TRBJ1-6
CDR3: CASSPNSITHGALHF

V: TRBV5-4
J: TRBJ1-1
CDR3: CASSFSVANTEAFF

V: TRBV19
J: TRBJ2-7
CDR3: CASSSTGGAYEQYF

V: TRBV6-1
J: TRBJ1-5
CDR3: CASSERQGRNQPQHF

V: TRBV6-1
J: TRBJ1-5
CDR3: CASSLQGWDQPQHF

V: TRBV5-1
J: TRBJ2-1
CDR3: CASMVGLGYNEQFF

V: TRBV9
J: TRBJ1-1
CDR3: CASSEQLSGGRREAFF

V: TRBV3-1/TRBV3-2
J: TRBJ2-7
CDR3: CASSQVISYEQYF

V: TRBV5-4
J: TRBJ1-2
CDR3: CASSLNRGNYGYTF

V: TRBV14
J: TRBJ1-6
CDR3: CASSTGQGLNSPLHF

V: TRBV5-1
J: TRBJ2-7
CDR3: CASSLTAGGSYEQYF

V: TRBV5-6
J: TRBJ2-7
CDR3: CASTRGGGGYEQYF

V: TRBV27
J: TRBJ2-1
CDR3: CASSPRTGPYNEQFF

V: TRBV7-2
J: TRBJ1-2
CDR3: CASSLAGQQKHGYTF

V: TRBV7-2
J: TRBJ2-3
CDR3: CASSSQLGGTDTQYF

V: TRBV5-6
J: TRBJ2-7
CDR3: CASSLGRVTSYEQYF

V: TRBV13
J: TRBJ1-2
CDR3: CASSRPQANYGYTF

V: TRBV11-2
J: TRBJ2-5
CDR3: CASSFGTSGLQETQYF

V: TRBV7-6
J: TRBJ2-2
CDR3: CASSTRVVTGTSIANTGELFF

V: TRBV2
J: TRBJ2-5
CDR3: CASRVDRGWVETQYF

V: TRBV7-2
J: TRBJ2-7
CDR3: CASSVRLGPPYEQYF

V: TRBV7-2
J: TRBJ1-1
CDR3: CASSFGQLTNTEAFF

V: TRBV6-1
J: TRBJ1-2
CDR3: CASSEIGANYGYTF

V: TRBV5-8
J: TRBJ2-3
CDR3: CASSLRGRQDTQYF

V: TRBV29-1
J: TRBJ1-2
CDR3: CSVERGYTF

V: TRBV19
J: TRBJ1-1
CDR3: CASRITGNTEAFF

V: TRBV5-1
J: TRBJ1-4
CDR3: CASQREGQNAEKLFF

V: TRBV9
J: TRBJ2-3
CDR3: CASSARGQVSTDTQYF

V: TRBV7-9
J: TRBJ1-2
CDR3: CASSLASQGDHYGYTF

V: TRBV6-5
J: TRBJ2-3
CDR3: CASRRLAGGEDTQYF

V: TRBV5-6
J: TRBJ2-7
CDR3: CASTLGGISYEQYF

V: TRBV6-6
J: TRBJ1-5
CDR3: CASSLQGWDQPQHF